This T cell receptor beta chain was captured in a study of blood T cells in healthy people across ages. Overall study findings and caveats: Estimates drawn from one million T cells were deemed to understate diversity.

This clonotype occurred a few times. Its specificity is not known. V dropped 6 bases and J dropped 5 bases, with 13 bases sitting between them. The CDR3 runs 13 residues. Together with a sample-barcoded 5' primer, a J-beta primer mix was included in a second PCR lasting roughly 6 to 12 cycles. TCRdb re-called the 5' RACE reads through MiXCR, storing one row per CDR3 protein. The sample lists around 710,000 distinct CDR3 sequences, roughly 44% occurring once. The gene calls are TRBV12-3 or TRBV12-4 and TRBJ2-5; D uncertain. This sequence was found in an older woman in good health. Sequencing was done on a sample of blood. The CDR3 bases are TGTGCCAGCAGCAGGCTAGGCAGGGAGACCCAGTACTTC. Translation: CASSRLGRETQYF.